One and the same sample provided the 4 T cell receptor delta chains below, sequenced in a study of gamma-delta T cells after stem cell transplantation. TCRdb reanalysed the RT-PCR reads via CATT. The table lists thousands of delta-chain clones, around 2% of them singletons. Specimen: gamma-delta T cells. The receptors originated from a human donor. It is not recorded whose cells these are; they may come from a transplant donor.

On this clone itself: TCRdb assigns this DNA the protein of a much larger clone, which departs from its translation at residue 4; this likely reflects a read error, and the protein shown comes from translating the DNA. This chain connects TRDV2 to TRDJ3, with D possibly TRDD3 on 5 matching bases. From germline, CDR1 is GEAIGNYY and CDR2 EKD. CDR3 length equals 18 residues. CDR3 in amino acids: CACGTPQGGSLDTRQMFF. CDR3 sequence (DNA): TGTGCCTGTGGCACCCCCCAGGGGGGTTCCCTGGACACCCGACAGATGTTTTTC.

This clone was observed at least ten times. A far larger clone lies a single base away; this is likely a read error. This chain joins TRDV2 and TRDJ1, with D uncertain. CDR1 and CDR2 from the germline V gene are GEAIGNYY and EKD. The CDR3 has 15 residues. CDR3 region: CARDTLSGYTDKLIF. The CDR3 DNA is TGTGCCCGTGACACCCTATCCGGTTACACCGATAAACTCATCTTT.

The sample holds many counts of this clone. This likely stems from a read error, as it lies one base from a far larger clone. This chain connects TRDV2 to TRDJ1, with TRDD3 as a possible D gene (5 bases). The ends were cut back, 1 base at V and 3 bases at J, with 14 bases in the middle. CDR1 is GEAIGNYY and CDR2 is EKD in the germline V gene. This CDR3 contains 15 residues. CDR3 sequence reads: CACDTVGTYADKLIF. For the CDR3, the DNA is TGTGCCTGTGACACAGTGGGGACGTACGCCGATAAACTCATCTTT.

This clone turned up a few times. TCRdb's entry gives the protein of a much larger clone, which mismatches this DNA's translation at residue 4, likely from a read error; the protein reported here is translated from the DNA. The chain links TRDV2 to TRDJ3; 7 bases are shared with TRDD3. Germline V CDR1 and CDR2: GEAIGNYY, EKD. CDR3 length: 19 amino acids. Losses at the gene ends were 5 bases for V and 0 bases for J; bases not matched to a gene: 12. CDR3 coding DNA: TGTGCCTGTGGCACGATGGCTGGGGGTAGCTCCTGGGACACCCGACAGATGTTTTTC. Translating gives CACGTMAGGSSWDTRQMFF.